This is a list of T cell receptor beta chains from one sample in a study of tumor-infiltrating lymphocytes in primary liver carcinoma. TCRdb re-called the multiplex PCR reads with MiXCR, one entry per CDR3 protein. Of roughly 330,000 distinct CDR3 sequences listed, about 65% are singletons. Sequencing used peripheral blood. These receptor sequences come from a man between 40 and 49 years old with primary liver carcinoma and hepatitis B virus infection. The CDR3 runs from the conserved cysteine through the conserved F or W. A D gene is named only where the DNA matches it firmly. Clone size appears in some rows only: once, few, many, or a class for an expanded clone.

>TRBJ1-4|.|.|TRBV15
CATSRDRGEKLFF
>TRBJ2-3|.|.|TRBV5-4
CASTRGACRITDTQYF
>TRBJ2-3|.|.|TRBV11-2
CAGSSPGGPDTQYF
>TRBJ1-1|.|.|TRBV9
CASSPRSGGTEAFF
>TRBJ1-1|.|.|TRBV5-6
CASTAQGVTEAFF
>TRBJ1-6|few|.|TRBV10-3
CASQTTGRSALHF
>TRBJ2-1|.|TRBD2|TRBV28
CASSLRAGEQFF
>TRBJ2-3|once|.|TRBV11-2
CASSPGNLPRADTQFF
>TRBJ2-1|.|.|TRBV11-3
CASSPTDSKQSF
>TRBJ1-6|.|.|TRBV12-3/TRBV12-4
CASSYQWISSPLHF
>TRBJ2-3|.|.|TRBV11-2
CASILGALGDTQYF
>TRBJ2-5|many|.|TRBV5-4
CASSFQQNYQETQYF
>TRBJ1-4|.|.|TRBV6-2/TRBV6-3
CASSYGGTGNEKVFF
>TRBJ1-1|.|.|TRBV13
CASSLNGESTEAFF
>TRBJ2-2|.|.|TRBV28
CASSLPHSGGELFF
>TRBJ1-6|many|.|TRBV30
CAWSVRRVAPLHF
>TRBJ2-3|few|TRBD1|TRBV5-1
CASSRQGTSTDTQYF
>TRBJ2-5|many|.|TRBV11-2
CASSPRPGLQETQYF
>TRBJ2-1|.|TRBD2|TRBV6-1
CVSCPRTGPGLAGGNEQFF
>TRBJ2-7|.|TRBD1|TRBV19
CASSPSDRAFEQYF
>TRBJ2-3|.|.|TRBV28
CASSRTVSVGDTQYF
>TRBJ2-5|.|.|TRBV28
CASGATDQETQCF
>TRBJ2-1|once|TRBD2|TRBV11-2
CASSPGISGNSYNEQFF
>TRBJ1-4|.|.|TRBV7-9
CASSFTVQSNEKLFF
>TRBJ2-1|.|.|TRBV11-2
CASSLWASHDEQFF
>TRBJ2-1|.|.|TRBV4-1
CASSQPGTGRRNEQFF
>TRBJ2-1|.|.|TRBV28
CDSSLVQVQFF
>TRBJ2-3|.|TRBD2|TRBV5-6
CASSLFRGDDTQYF
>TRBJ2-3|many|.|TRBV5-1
CASSEGHPTDTQYF
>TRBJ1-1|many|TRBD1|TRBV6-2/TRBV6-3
CASRRTGDNTEAFF
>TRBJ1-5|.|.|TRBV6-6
CASSYILSRVQVQPQHF
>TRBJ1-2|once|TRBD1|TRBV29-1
CSTRTGGDYGYTF
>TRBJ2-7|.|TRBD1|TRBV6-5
CASSYTVTGSSYEQYF
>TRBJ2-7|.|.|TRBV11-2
CAISLVVTGSFYEQYF
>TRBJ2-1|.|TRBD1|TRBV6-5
CASSYWTGSDEQFF
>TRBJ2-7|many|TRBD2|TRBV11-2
CASSAGLADLYEQYF
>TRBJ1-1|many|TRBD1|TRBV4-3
CASSQRQGRTEAFF
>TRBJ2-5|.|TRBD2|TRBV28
CASTMSGILETQYF
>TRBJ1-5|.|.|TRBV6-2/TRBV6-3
CASSYSSTSRDQPQHF
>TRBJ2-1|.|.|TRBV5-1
CASSLVLSSYNEQFF